This T cell receptor (beta chain) was retrieved from a study of T cell changes during pregnancy in multiple sclerosis. Produced via immunoSEQ multiplex PCR; TCRdb's table is partial and in-frame only. The sample has 91,000 or so clones, over 85% seen once. The CDR3 is made up of 18 amino acids. J gave up 1 base and V 4 bases, and 10 bases lay outside the gene matches. Germline loops: CDR1 SGDLS, CDR2 YYNGEE. Sequencing used peripheral blood, obtained after pregnancy. The chain links TRBV9 to TRBJ2-3; 12 positions agree with TRBD2. The receptor was derived from a female donor with multiple sclerosis, enrolled in a pregnancy study. The CDR3 DNA follows: TGTGCCAGCAGCCGCGGGCTAGCGGGAGGGCCTGGCACAGATACGCAGTATTTT. It codes for CASSRGLAGGPGTDTQYF. The variable domain in full, completed from reference TRBV9 and TRBJ2-3, reads DSGVTQTPKHLITATGQRVTLRCSPRSGDLSVYWYQQSLDQGLQFLIQYYNGEERAKGNILERFSAQQFPDLHSELNLSSLELGDSALYFCASSRGLAGGPGTDTQYFGPGTRLTVL.